This paragraph covers one T cell receptor beta chain sequence. One tube held mixed TRB-A and TRB-B primer pools for touch-down PCR. Reprocessing the multiplex PCR reads, TCRdb reports a single entry for every CDR3 protein and omits DNA. This specimen shows over a thousand distinct CDR3 sequences; the ten leading clones hold roughly half. TRB amplification used around 260 ng of peripheral blood genomic DNA. The record originates from a study of T cell clusters in autoimmune cytopenias. These data were also filed under a second study, of T cell repertoires in aging, cancer and after chemotherapy. Turning to that study: Age-matched healthy donors had significantly more diverse, less clonal blood TCR repertoires than untreated cancer patients. In healthy donors, age-related TCR diversity loss mainly reflected lost richness.

The sequence was collected from a human donor with chronic lymphocytic leukemia. Sequencing used peripheral blood.

CDR3 loop: CASRGQRVDGYTF. The V call is TRBV2, the J call TRBJ1-2; TCRdb's D call, TRBD1, is unchecked because there is no DNA. Germline loops: CDR1 SNHLY, CDR2 FYNNEI. The CDR3 totals 13 residues. Variable domain in full (rest from reference TRBV2 and TRBJ1-2): EPEVTQTPSHQVTQMGQEVILRCVPISNHLYFYWYRQILGQKVEFLVSFYNNEISEKSEIFDDQFSVERPDGSNFTLKIRSTKLEDSAMYFCASRGQRVDGYTFGSGTRLTVV.